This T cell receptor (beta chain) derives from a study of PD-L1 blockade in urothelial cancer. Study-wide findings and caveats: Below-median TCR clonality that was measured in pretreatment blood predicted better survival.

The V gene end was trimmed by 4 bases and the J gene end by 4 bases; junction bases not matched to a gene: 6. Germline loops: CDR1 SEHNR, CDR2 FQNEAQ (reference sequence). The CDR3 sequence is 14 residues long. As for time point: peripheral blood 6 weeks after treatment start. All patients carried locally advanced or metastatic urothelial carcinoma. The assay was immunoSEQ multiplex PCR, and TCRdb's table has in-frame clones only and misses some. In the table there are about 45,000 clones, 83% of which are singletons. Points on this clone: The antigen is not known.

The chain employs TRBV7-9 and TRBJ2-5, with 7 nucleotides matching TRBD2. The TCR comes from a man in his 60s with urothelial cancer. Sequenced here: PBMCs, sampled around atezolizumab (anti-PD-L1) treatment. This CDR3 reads CASSSGLGAETQYF. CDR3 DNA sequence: TGTGCCAGCAGCTCCGGACTAGGCGCAGAGACCCAGTACTTC.